This entry features one T cell receptor beta chain sequence. This sample was taken from a study of blood T cell repertoires in COVID-19. This table comes from immunoSEQ multiplex PCR, and its TCRdb copy is limited to in-frame clones, with some not included. The repertoire holds a few hundred thousand clones, with approximately 78% as singletons. The germline V gene encodes CDR1 DFQATT and CDR2 SNEGSKA (reference sequence). CDR3 length: 14 amino acids. Trimming took 3 bases from V and 9 from J; bases not matched to a gene: 5. The rearrangement joins TRBV20-1 to TRBJ2-1, with 13 bases fitting TRBD2. Sequencing was carried out using peripheral blood. This sequence was found in a woman in her 70s with COVID-19, enrolled during active disease. The CDR3 is CSASGLAGVSEQFF. For the CDR3, the DNA is TGCAGTGCTAGTGGACTAGCGGGAGTTAGTGAGCAGTTCTTC.